One and the same sample provided the 27 T cell receptor beta chains below, sequenced in a study of blood T cell repertoires in COVID-19. TCRdb keeps only in-frame clones here, not all; method: immunoSEQ multiplex PCR. There are 85,000 to 95,000 clones in the sample; about nine tenths occur only once, and 4.5% to 6% lies in the top ten. Material: peripheral blood. These receptors were collected from a woman of 80 years or more with acute or convalescent COVID-19.

Worth noting for this clone: Compared with germline, one end of the junction differs, possibly owing to a read error. The V and J genes are TRBV7-7 and TRBJ2-3; 8 positions agree with TRBD2. The CDR3 contains 14 residues. Germline V gene data show CDR1 as SSHAT and CDR2 as FNYEAQ (reference sequence). In nucleotides, the CDR3 is TGTGCTAGCAGCTTAGCGGGGAGGACAGATACGCAGTATTTT. It translates to CASSLAGRTDTQYF.

V gene TRBV5-4 combines with J gene TRBJ1-2; possible D gene TRBD1, 6 bases. The V end was cut by 6 bases, the J end by 8 bases, with 17 bases between. From germline, CDR1 is SGHNT and CDR2 YYREEE (reference sequence). The CDR3 loop spans 13 amino acids. Written as DNA, the CDR3 is TGTGCCAGCAACGGTGAGGGGGTGAGAGGCTACACCTTC. Translated, it gives CASNGEGVRGYTF. Full variable domain (remainder filled in from reference TRBV5-4 and TRBJ1-2): ETGVTQSPTHLIKTRGQQVTLRCSSQSGHNTVSWYQQALGQGPQFIFQYYREEENGRGNFPPRFSGLQFPNYSSELNVNALELDDSALYLCASNGEGVRGYTFGSGTRLTVV.

This chain links TRBV5-6 with TRBJ1-2; 8 bases are shared with TRBD1. Germline V CDR1 and CDR2: SGHDT, YYEEEE. There are 16 residues in the CDR3. V shed 0 bases and J 4 bases; nucleotides not matched to a gene: 8. DNA of the CDR3: TGTGCCAGCAGCTTGGAAGACAGGGGTCCGTTCTATGGCTACACCTTC. It yields the protein CASSLEDRGPFYGYTF.

This chain joins TRBV24-1 and TRBJ2-7; 7 bases are shared with TRBD2. CDR1 and CDR2 from the germline V gene are KGHDR and SFDVKD. With V trimmed by 9 bases and J by 0 bases, 10 bases remained unmatched. The CDR3 length is 15 residues. CDR3 region: CATGISGLASYEQYF. Here the CDR3 DNA reads TGTGCCACCGGGATTAGCGGGCTGGCCTCCTACGAGCAGTACTTC.

V is TRBV2 and J is TRBJ1-1; 7 positions match TRBD1. The CDR3 runs to 12 residues. J was trimmed by 7 bases and V by 6 bases; bases with no gene match: 5. CDR1 and CDR2 (germline): SNHLY, FYNNEI. CDR3 in amino acids: CASSVRQGEAFF. The CDR3, as DNA: TGTGCCAGCAGCGTTCGACAGGGTGAAGCTTTCTTT.

The V and J genes are TRBV11-2 and TRBJ1-2; D is possibly TRBD1 (5 bases). V was cut by 3 bases and J by 8 bases, with 10 bases left in between. CDR3 size: 12 residues. Germline values: CDR1 SGHAT, CDR2 FQNNGV. The CDR3 protein is CASSFDSEGYTF. CDR3 in DNA: TGTGCCAGCAGCTTTGACAGTGAAGGCTACACCTTC.

The chain carries TRBV3-1 (or the pseudogene TRBV3-2) and TRBJ1-1, with 7 bases identical to TRBD1. The CDR3 extends over 15 amino acids. V trimming: 4 bases; J trimming: 4 bases; junction bases outside the gene matches: 9. Germline CDR1 and CDR2: LGHDT and YNNKEL (reference sequence). The CDR3 here is CASSPETGVGTEAFF. In nucleotides, the CDR3 is TGTGCCAGCAGCCCCGAAACAGGGGTCGGCACTGAAGCTTTCTTT.

The rearrangement links TRBV5-5 to TRBJ2-3; TRBD2 matches 8 bases. The CDR3 contains 16 residues. V was clipped by 3 bases and J by 4 bases; unmatched bases: 10. CDR1 SGHKS and CDR2 YYEKEE come from the germline V gene (reference sequence). Here the CDR3 DNA reads TGTGCCAGCAGCTCTCCGGGTAGCGGGATAGCAGATACGCAGTATTTT. It specifies CASSSPGSGIADTQYF. Together with reference TRBV5-5 and TRBJ2-3, the CDR3 gives the full variable domain: DAGVTQSPTHLIKTRGQQVTLRCSPISGHKSVSWYQQVLGQGPQFIFQYYEKEERGRGNFPDRFSARQFPNYSSELNVNALLLGDSALYLCASSSPGSGIADTQYFGPGTRLTVL.

This clone was seen only once. Here the CDR3 reads CASSRARTGAEAFF. CDR3 nucleotide sequence: TGTGCCAGCAGCCGAGCAAGGACAGGGGCTGAAGCTTTCTTT. V gene TRBV7-3 combines with J gene TRBJ1-1; 9 nucleotides line up with TRBD1. V lost 5 bases to trimming and J lost 6 bases; unmatched junction nucleotides: 7. Germline CDR1 and CDR2: SGHTA and FQGTGA. This CDR3 is built from 14 residues. Using reference TRBV7-3 and TRBJ1-1 for the parts outside the CDR3, the full variable domain is GAGVSQTPSNKVTEKGKYVELRCDPISGHTALYWYRQSLGQGPEFLIYFQGTGAADDSGLPNDRFFAVRPEGSVSTLKIQRTERGDSAVYLCASSRARTGAEAFFGQGTRLTVV.

The chain couples TRBV5-1 to TRBJ2-1, with TRBD2 matching over 12 bases. The V gene's germline CDR1 is SGHRS and CDR2 YFSETQ. V gave up 4 bases and J gave up 4 bases; unmatched junction bases: 9. The CDR3 has 17 residues. This CDR3 is CASSLPPSGRAYNEQFF. DNA of the CDR3: TGCGCCAGCAGCCTCCCTCCTAGCGGGAGGGCATACAATGAGCAGTTCTTC.

This chain uses TRBV14 with TRBJ2-5; 11 bases line up with TRBD2. Germline trimming cut 0 bases from V and 5 bases from J; bases unmatched to any gene: 8. Germline-derived CDR1 and CDR2 are SGHDN and FVKESK. The CDR3 spans 17 residues. CDR3 region: CASSQDASGRPWETQYF. The CDR3 region has the DNA TGTGCCAGCAGCCAAGATGCTAGCGGGAGGCCATGGGAGACCCAGTACTTC.

V and J are TRBV2 and TRBJ1-6; tentatively, D is TRBD1 (6 bases). The CDR3 is 15 residues long. Germline V CDR1 and CDR2: SNHLY, FYNNEI. V dropped 7 bases and J dropped 11 bases, with 21 bases sitting between them. The CDR3 DNA is TGTGCCAGCAATATCGGGACACCGGTAGAAACACCCCTCCACTTT. It translates to CASNIGTPVETPLHF.

V usage is TRBV18 and J usage is TRBJ1-2, with 9 bases fitting TRBD1. Germline V lookup: CDR1 KGHSH, CDR2 LQKENI. The CDR3 is 14 residues long. V was clipped by 3 bases and J by 7 bases; unmatched bases: 6. The CDR3 is CASSPGQGHGGYTF. The CDR3 DNA reads TGTGCCAGCTCACCGGGACAGGGTCATGGTGGCTACACCTTC.

This chain joins TRBV29-1 and TRBJ2-7, with 9 bases lining up with TRBD1. Germline V lookup: CDR1 SQVTM, CDR2 ANQGSEA. The CDR3 loop spans 13 amino acids. Trimming took 5 bases from V and 4 from J; bases not matched to a gene: 6. The CDR3 spells CSVPGTGRYEQYF. The CDR3 DNA sequence: TGCAGCGTTCCAGGGACAGGGCGGTACGAGCAGTACTTC.

The rearrangement uses TRBV19 and TRBJ2-4, with a weak D call TRBD1 (5 bases). CDR1 LNHDA and CDR2 SQIVND come from the germline V gene (reference sequence). CDR3 length: 16 amino acids. Deletions cut 7 bases from V and 0 bases from J, with 16 bases between. CDR3 sequence (DNA): TGTGCCAGTACCAGGGCCGGTGACTTAGCCAAAAACATTCAGTACTTC. Protein: CASTRAGDLAKNIQYF.

The gene calls are TRBV4-3 and TRBJ1-2, with 8 bases fitting TRBD1. CDR3 length: 14 residues. The ends lost 1 base at V and 2 bases at J; junction bases unmatched: 0. Germline CDR1 reads LGHNA; CDR2 reads YSLEER. CDR3 loop: CASSQGTGNYGYTF. The CDR3 DNA sequence: TGCGCCAGCAGCCAAGGGACAGGGAACTATGGCTACACCTTC.

This chain uses TRBV3-1 (or the pseudogene TRBV3-2) with TRBJ2-1, with D perhaps TRBD2 (6 bases). CDR3 length: 14 residues. The V gene's germline CDR1 is LGHDT and CDR2 YNNKEL (reference sequence). Trimming stripped 1 base from V and 10 bases from J, with 14 bases between. The CDR3 region has the DNA TGTGCCAGCAGCCAAGGGGACTTCCCTGGGGAGCAGTTCTTC. Its protein is CASSQGDFPGEQFF.

This clone was picked up a small number of times. V gene TRBV18 combines with J gene TRBJ1-1; D call uncertain. Germline CDR1 KGHSH, CDR2 LQKENI. The CDR3 length is 15 residues. V was shortened by 3 bases and J by 1 base, with 12 bases between the two germline ends. The CDR3 spells CASSPLGKRNTEAFF. The CDR3 DNA follows: TGTGCCAGCTCACCCCTAGGAAAAAGGAACACTGAAGCTTTCTTT.

The chain joins TRBV7-8 to TRBJ2-1; 9 bases align to TRBD1. The CDR3 is 14 amino acids. Germline V gene sequence: CDR1 SGHVS, CDR2 FQNEAQ. V gave up 3 bases and J gave up 6 bases; unmatched junction bases: 3. CDR3 DNA: TGTGCCAGCAGCTTGACAGGGGGGATCAATGAGCAGTTCTTC. Residues: CASSLTGGINEQFF.

The genes are TRBV6-6 and TRBJ2-1; TRBD2 is a possible D gene (5 bases). Germline loops: CDR1 MNHNY, CDR2 SVGAGI (reference sequence). This CDR3 region has 13 residues. V was pared by 0 bases and J by 6 bases, with 6 bases between. The CDR3 loop reads CASSYSRVNEQFF. The CDR3 DNA follows: TGTGCCAGCAGTTACTCGCGGGTCAATGAGCAGTTCTTC.

V usage is TRBV5-4 and J usage is TRBJ2-1; D possibly corresponds to TRBD2 (7 bases). Germline V CDR1 and CDR2: SGHNT, YYREEE (reference sequence). Trimming removed 1 base from V and 5 bases from J, with 13 bases in between. This CDR3 region has 15 residues. The CDR3 loop reads CASSLSGRGDNEQFF. The CDR3 bases are TGTGCCAGCAGCTTGTCAGGGAGGGGGGACAATGAGCAGTTCTTC. Supplemented by reference TRBV5-4 and TRBJ2-1, the full variable domain reads ETGVTQSPTHLIKTRGQQVTLRCSSQSGHNTVSWYQQALGQGPQFIFQYYREEENGRGNFPPRFSGLQFPNYSSELNVNALELDDSALYLCASSLSGRGDNEQFFGPGTRLTVL.

This chain links TRBV15 with TRBJ1-3, with TRBD1 matching 7 bases. Germline values: CDR1 LNHNV, CDR2 YYDKDF (reference sequence). Trimming at V came to 1 base and at J to 2 bases, leaving 2 bases not matched to a gene. The CDR3 spans 15 residues. DNA of the CDR3: TGTGCCACCAGCAGAGCCACAGGGGCTGGAAACACCATATATTTT. It is translated as CATSRATGAGNTIYF.

The J gene is TRBJ2-7, the V gene TRBV29-1; 12 bases fit TRBD1. The length of the CDR3 is 15 residues. The junction had 5 bases not matched to a gene; V was cut back by 3 bases and J by 2 bases. Germline V gives CDR1 SQVTM, CDR2 ANQGSEA. The CDR3 protein is CSVEGGQGATYEQYF. The CDR3 DNA follows: TGCAGCGTTGAGGGGGGACAGGGGGCTACCTACGAGCAGTACTTC.

The rearrangement joins TRBV4-3 to TRBJ1-1, with D maybe TRBD1 (5 bases). CDR1 is LGHNA, CDR2 YSLEER, per germline. This CDR3 has 16 residues. Trimming shortened V by 0 bases and J by 0 bases, and 11 bases separated the two germline ends. For the CDR3, the DNA is TGCGCCAGCAGCCAAGAGAGTGGGGGGGTGAACACTGAAGCTTTCTTT. Its translation is CASSQESGGVNTEAFF.

DNA for the CDR3: TGTGCCAGCAGCCAACTAGGCGGAGTCTATGGCTACACCTTC. It is translated as CASSQLGGVYGYTF. The chain has TRBV4-2 and TRBJ1-2, with D unresolved. The CDR3 spans 14 residues. V gave up 2 bases and J gave up 4 bases, with 11 bases separating them. Germline CDR1 is LGHNA and CDR2 is YNFKEQ.

V usage is TRBV9 and J usage is TRBJ1-2, with TRBD1 matching 7 bases. This CDR3 contains 15 residues. Germline V gene lookup returns CDR1 SGDLS and CDR2 YYNGEE. V was pared by 0 bases and J by 3 bases, with 5 bases of the junction left unmatched. For the CDR3, the DNA is TGTGCCAGCAGCGTAGGGCAGGGGGGAGACTATGGCTACACCTTC. This gives the protein CASSVGQGGDYGYTF.

A single count supports this clone. The DNA of the CDR3 is TGTGCCAGCCTCGACCCAGGGACTCCCGAAAAACTGTTTTTT. As protein: CASLDPGTPEKLFF. This sequence joins TRBV7-8 and TRBJ1-4; maybe TRBD1 (5 bases). Per the germline V gene, CDR1 is SGHVS and CDR2 is FQNEAQ. V lost 8 bases and J 8 bases, leaving 18 bases between the germline ends. The CDR3 sequence is 14 residues long.